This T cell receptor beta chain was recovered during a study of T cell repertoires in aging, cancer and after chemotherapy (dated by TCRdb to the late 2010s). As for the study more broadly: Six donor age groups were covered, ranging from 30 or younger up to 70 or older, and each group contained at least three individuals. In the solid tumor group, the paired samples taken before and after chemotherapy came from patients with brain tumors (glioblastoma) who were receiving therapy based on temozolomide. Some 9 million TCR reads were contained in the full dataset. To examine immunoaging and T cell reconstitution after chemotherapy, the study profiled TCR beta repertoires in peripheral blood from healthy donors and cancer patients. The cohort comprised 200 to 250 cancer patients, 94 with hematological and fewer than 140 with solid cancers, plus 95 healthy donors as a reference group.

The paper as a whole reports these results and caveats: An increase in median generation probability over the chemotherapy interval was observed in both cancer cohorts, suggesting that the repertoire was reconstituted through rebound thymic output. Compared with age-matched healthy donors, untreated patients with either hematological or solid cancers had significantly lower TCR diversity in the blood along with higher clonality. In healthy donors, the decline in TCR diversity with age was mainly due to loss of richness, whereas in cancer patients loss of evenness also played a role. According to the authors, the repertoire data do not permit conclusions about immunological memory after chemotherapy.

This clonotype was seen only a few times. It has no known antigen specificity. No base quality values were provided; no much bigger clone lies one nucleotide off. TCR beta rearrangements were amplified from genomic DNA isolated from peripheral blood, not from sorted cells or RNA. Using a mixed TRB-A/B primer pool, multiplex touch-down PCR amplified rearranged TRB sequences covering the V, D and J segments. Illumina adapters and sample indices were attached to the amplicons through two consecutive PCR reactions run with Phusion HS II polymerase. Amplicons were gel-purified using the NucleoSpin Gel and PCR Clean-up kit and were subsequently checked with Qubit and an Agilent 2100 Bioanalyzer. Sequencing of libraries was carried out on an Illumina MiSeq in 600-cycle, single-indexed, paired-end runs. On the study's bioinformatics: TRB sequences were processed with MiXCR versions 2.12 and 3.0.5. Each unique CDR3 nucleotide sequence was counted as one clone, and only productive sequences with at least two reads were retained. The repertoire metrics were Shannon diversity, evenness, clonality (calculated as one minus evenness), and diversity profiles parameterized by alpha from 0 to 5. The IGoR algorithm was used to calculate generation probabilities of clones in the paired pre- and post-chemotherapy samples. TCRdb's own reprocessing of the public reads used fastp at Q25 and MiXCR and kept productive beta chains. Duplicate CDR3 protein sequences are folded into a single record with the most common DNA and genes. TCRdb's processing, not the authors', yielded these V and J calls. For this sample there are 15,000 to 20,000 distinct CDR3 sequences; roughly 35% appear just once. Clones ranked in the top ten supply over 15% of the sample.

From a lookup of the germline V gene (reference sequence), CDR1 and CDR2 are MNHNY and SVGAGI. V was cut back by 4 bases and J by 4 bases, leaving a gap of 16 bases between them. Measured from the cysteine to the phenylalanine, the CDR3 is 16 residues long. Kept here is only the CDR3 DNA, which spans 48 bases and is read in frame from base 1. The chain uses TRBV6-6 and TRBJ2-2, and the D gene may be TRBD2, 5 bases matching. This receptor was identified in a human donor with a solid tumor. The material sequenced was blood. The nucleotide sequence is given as TGTGCCAGCAGTTCGGTGTCCCCGGGATCCACCGGGGAGCTGTTTTTT. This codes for CASSSVSPGSTGELFF.